The rows below give T cell receptor beta chains drawn from one sample of a study of blood T cell repertoires in COVID-19. TCRdb's copy holds only in-frame clones and misses some; the assay was immunoSEQ multiplex PCR. In the table there are tens of thousands of clones, 86% of which are singletons. The sample taken for sequencing was peripheral blood. The receptors stem from a man between 45 and 60 years old with active or convalescent COVID-19. Both conserved end residues are trimmed from each CDR3. Each record gives: V gene, CDR3 protein.

>TRBV25-1
ASRVRGEAF
>TRBV28
ASSPGRVPYEQY
>TRBV9
ASSVGGTGNTIY
>TRBV10-3
AISEDRDRVSYEQY
>TRBV19
ASSPGSATNEKLF
>TRBV12-3/TRBV12-4
ASSSAYEQY
>TRBV5-8
ASSSLGQGASTDTQY
>TRBV4-3
ASSQDRTEAF
>TRBV4-1
ASSQEPGANQPQH
>TRBV14
ASSQGSRGGWEQY
>TRBV7-2
ASSPVRQPTRGYT
>TRBV19
ASSDFKAGVDSGANVLT
>TRBV30
ACRGFYTGELF